This T cell receptor beta chain was obtained from a study of blood T cells in healthy people across ages. Study-level results: No one knew whether donors had CMV, which possibly confounded expanded clonotype changes. Per million T cells, the diversity of TCR beta decreased roughly linearly as age advanced.

Of note for this clonotype: Its antigen is undetermined.

Collection of around 9.3 milliliters of peripheral blood was performed for each donor. The CDR3 runs 15 residues. Germline V gene data show CDR1 as MNHNS and CDR2 as SASEGT. V lost 7 bases to trimming and J lost 2 bases; unmatched junction nucleotides: 7. Through a sample-barcoded 5' primer and a J-beta primer mix, a second PCR was run for roughly 6 to 12 cycles. In TCRdb, the 5' RACE reads were re-called with MiXCR into one record per CDR3 protein. Among about 800,000 distinct CDR3 sequences, about three fifths were seen once, and the ten largest hold approximately 20%. This TCR was sampled from a man aged 25-45 years in good health. The source material was blood. The rearrangement joins TRBV6-1 to TRBJ2-1, with TRBD1 matching 8 bases. The CDR3 sequence is CASITGQGTYNEQFF. The DNA of the CDR3 is TGTGCCAGCATCACCGGACAGGGAACCTACAATGAGCAGTTCTTC.